The rows below give T cell receptor beta chains drawn from one sample of a study of beta chain features in type 1 diabetes. The protocol was immunoSEQ multiplex PCR, while the TCRdb copy is restricted to in-frame clones and leaves out a portion. The table includes about 370,000 clones, 8% to 10% detected once. The sample was central memory CD4+ T cells from blood. The receptors stem from a man aged 30 to 39 with type 1 diabetes. Both conserved end residues are part of each CDR3. The D gene is left open where the match is weak. Only some rows state a clone size, as once, few, many or a class for expanded clones.

abundance: many; v_gene: TRBV7-9; d_gene: TRBD1; j_gene: TRBJ2-7; CDR3nt: TGTGCCAGCAGCTTAGCTTCCGGGACAGCGTACTTC; CDR3aa: CASSLASGTAYF
abundance: -; v_gene: TRBV5-5; d_gene: TRBD2; j_gene: TRBJ2-5; CDR3nt: TGTGCCAGCAGCTCTAGGACTAGCGGACCCTCCCCCGAGACCCAGTACTTC; CDR3aa: CASSSRTSGPSPETQYF
abundance: few; v_gene: TRBV9; d_gene: -; j_gene: TRBJ1-2; CDR3nt: TGTGCCAGCAGGGGGGGACACTTGGTAATCCCCTGGGGCTATGGCTACACCTTC; CDR3aa: CASRGGHLVIPWGYGYTF
abundance: -; v_gene: TRBV7-2; d_gene: -; j_gene: TRBJ2-3; CDR3nt: TGTGCCAGCAGCGCCGGACTCAGCACAGATACGCAGTATTTT; CDR3aa: CASSAGLSTDTQYF
abundance: few; v_gene: TRBV7-2; d_gene: -; j_gene: TRBJ2-2; CDR3nt: TGTGCCAGCAGCTTAGTTGCAGGGACGGGCGGGGAGCTGTTTTTT; CDR3aa: CASSLVAGTGGELFF
abundance: few; v_gene: TRBV28; d_gene: -; j_gene: TRBJ1-1; CDR3nt: TGTGCCAGCAGCCCGGGGGACATGAACACTGAAGCTTTCTTT; CDR3aa: CASSPGDMNTEAFF
abundance: -; v_gene: TRBV4-1; d_gene: TRBD2; j_gene: TRBJ2-1; CDR3nt: TGCGCCAGCAGCCCATCAGCGGGAGCCCTCCTAAACTACAATGAGCAGTTCTTC; CDR3aa: CASSPSAGALLNYNEQFF
abundance: many; v_gene: TRBV5-4; d_gene: -; j_gene: TRBJ2-3; CDR3nt: TGTGCCAGCAGCTTTTATAGGGGCCCCCTGTATTTT; CDR3aa: CASSFYRGPLYF
abundance: -; v_gene: TRBV5-1; d_gene: -; j_gene: TRBJ2-2; CDR3nt: TGCGCCAGTTCGACCGACTCAGGGACCGGGGAGCTGTTTTTT; CDR3aa: CASSTDSGTGELFF
abundance: few; v_gene: TRBV5-4; d_gene: TRBD2; j_gene: TRBJ2-7; CDR3nt: TGTGCCAGCAGCGGGGGGTTTAGCGGGAGAGGGAACGAGCAGTACTTC; CDR3aa: CASSGGFSGRGNEQYF
abundance: -; v_gene: TRBV7-2; d_gene: -; j_gene: TRBJ2-3; CDR3nt: TGCGCCAGCAGCCAAGGGACGCAGCTCAGCACAGATACGCAGTATTTT; CDR3aa: CASSQGTQLSTDTQYF
abundance: -; v_gene: TRBV27; d_gene: -; j_gene: TRBJ2-6; CDR3nt: TGTGCCAGCAGTTTCACAGGGACAGGGGCCAACGTCCTGACTTTC; CDR3aa: CASSFTGTGANVLTF
abundance: few; v_gene: TRBV7-2; d_gene: -; j_gene: TRBJ2-3; CDR3nt: TGTGCCAGCAGCCCAACGGTAACACAAGATACGCAGTATTTT; CDR3aa: CASSPTVTQDTQYF
abundance: -; v_gene: TRBV29-1; d_gene: -; j_gene: TRBJ2-5; CDR3nt: TGCAGCGTTGAAGGTCGACAGCAAGAGACCCAGTACTTC; CDR3aa: CSVEGRQQETQYF
abundance: many; v_gene: TRBV19; d_gene: -; j_gene: TRBJ1-2; CDR3nt: TGTGCCAGTAGTCGAAACCAGGTAACCGCTAACTATGGCTACACCTTC; CDR3aa: CASSRNQVTANYGYTF
abundance: -; v_gene: TRBV15; d_gene: TRBD1; j_gene: TRBJ2-5; CDR3nt: TGTGCCACCAGCAGCCTAGACAGGGTAGCAGAGACCCAGTACTTC; CDR3aa: CATSSLDRVAETQYF
abundance: -; v_gene: TRBV6-5; d_gene: -; j_gene: TRBJ2-3; CDR3nt: TGTGCCAGCAGTTACCTGGGTACGCAGTATTTT; CDR3aa: CASSYLGTQYF
abundance: few; v_gene: TRBV28; d_gene: -; j_gene: TRBJ1-1; CDR3nt: TGTGCCAGCAGTTTTTCGGGGACGCGTGCTTTCTTT; CDR3aa: CASSFSGTRAFF
abundance: few; v_gene: TRBV10-3; d_gene: TRBD1; j_gene: TRBJ1-2; CDR3nt: TGTGCCATCAGTGGAGGGGACAGGGGTTGGAGCTACACCTTC; CDR3aa: CAISGGDRGWSYTF
abundance: -; v_gene: TRBV28; d_gene: -; j_gene: TRBJ2-3; CDR3nt: TGTGCCAGCAGTCCCCCCGCAGATACGCAGTATTTT; CDR3aa: CASSPPADTQYF
abundance: many; v_gene: TRBV11-2; d_gene: -; j_gene: TRBJ1-3; CDR3nt: TGTGCCAGCAGCTCAGGGGCCGGAAACACCATATATTTT; CDR3aa: CASSSGAGNTIYF
abundance: -; v_gene: TRBV27; d_gene: TRBD1; j_gene: TRBJ2-3; CDR3nt: TGTGCCAGCAGGAGACAGGGGACGTTATCCACAGATACGCAGTATTTT; CDR3aa: CASRRQGTLSTDTQYF
abundance: few; v_gene: TRBV6-6; d_gene: -; j_gene: TRBJ2-7; CDR3nt: TGTGCCAGCAGCCCTAATGGGTTCTACGAGCAGTACTTC; CDR3aa: CASSPNGFYEQYF
abundance: few; v_gene: TRBV5-1; d_gene: -; j_gene: TRBJ2-7; CDR3nt: TGCGCCAGCAGCTTTTTAGGGGGGCTTGATAGCTCCTACGAGCAGTACTTC; CDR3aa: CASSFLGGLDSSYEQYF
abundance: -; v_gene: TRBV18; d_gene: TRBD2; j_gene: TRBJ2-1; CDR3nt: TGTGCCAGCTCACCAAAAGGGAGGGCCAGCTCCTACAATGAGCAGTTCTTC; CDR3aa: CASSPKGRASSYNEQFF